The text below deals with one T cell receptor (beta chain). This entry is derived from a study of OX40 agonist ivuxolimab in advanced cancers. In the study overall: The patients received agonistic anti-OX40 (CD134) antibody ivuxolimab. People who had prior anti-PD-1, anti-PD-L1 or anti-CTLA-4 therapy could take part, and under 50% had some. A mean age of roughly 62 years, range about 20 to 90, was recorded, and 80% to 90% were male.

Generated by immunoSEQ multiplex PCR, the TCRdb table keeps only in-frame clones and is missing some. Altogether about 94,000 clones are present, over 75% being singletons, with the ten largest covering approximately 0.3%. Unmatched junction bases numbered 10, after V lost 2 bases and J lost 0 bases. This CDR3 region has 20 residues. In germline, CDR1 is LNHDA, CDR2 SQIVND (reference sequence). The chain combines TRBV19 with TRBJ2-1; 13 nucleotides line up with TRBD2. Sequenced material: CD4+ or CD8+ T cells sorted from blood, taken in a trial of the OX40 agonist ivuxolimab. The clonotype comes from an adult with an advanced solid tumor such as melanoma, head and neck, liver or kidney cancer. The CDR3 spells CASSIRGTSGVLSSYNEQFF. The DNA of the CDR3 is TGTGCCAGTAGTATAAGAGGGACTAGCGGGGTTCTAAGCTCCTACAATGAGCAGTTCTTC.